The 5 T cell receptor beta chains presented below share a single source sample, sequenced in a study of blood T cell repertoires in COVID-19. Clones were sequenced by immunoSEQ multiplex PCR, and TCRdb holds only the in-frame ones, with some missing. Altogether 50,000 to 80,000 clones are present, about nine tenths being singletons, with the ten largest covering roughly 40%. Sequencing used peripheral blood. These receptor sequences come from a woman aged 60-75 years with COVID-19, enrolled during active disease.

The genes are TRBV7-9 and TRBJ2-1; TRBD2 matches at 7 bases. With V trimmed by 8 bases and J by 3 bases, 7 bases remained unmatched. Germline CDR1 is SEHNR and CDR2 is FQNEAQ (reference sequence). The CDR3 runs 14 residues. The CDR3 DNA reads TGTGCCAGCGGGGCTAGCGGCTACTACAATGAGCAGTTCTTC. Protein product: CASGASGYYNEQFF.

The CDR3 region is CASAAAGGRYNEQFF. The DNA of the CDR3 is TGTGCCAGCGCTGCGGCCGGGGGTCGCTACAATGAGCAGTTCTTC. The chain carries TRBV28 and TRBJ2-1, with a weak D call TRBD2 (6 bases). The CDR3 sequence is 15 residues long. V was clipped by 8 bases and J by 3 bases, with 17 bases between them. Germline-derived CDR1 and CDR2 are MDHEN and SYDVKM.

CDR3 sequence (DNA): TGTGCCAGCAGCACCCCGGGACTAGCGGGGGGGTACAATGAGCAGTTCTTC. Encoded protein: CASSTPGLAGGYNEQFF. The chain uses TRBV9 and TRBJ2-1, with 16 bases identical to TRBD2. CDR1 is SGDLS, CDR2 YYNGEE, per germline. This CDR3 has 17 amino acids. V lost 4 bases and J lost 4; bases outside the gene matches: 5.

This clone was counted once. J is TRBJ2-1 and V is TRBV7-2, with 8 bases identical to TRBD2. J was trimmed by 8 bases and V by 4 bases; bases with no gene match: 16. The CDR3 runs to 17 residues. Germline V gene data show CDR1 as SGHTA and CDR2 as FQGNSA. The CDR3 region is CASSSPGVGLGRHEQFF. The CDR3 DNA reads TGTGCCAGCAGCTCCCCGGGTGTGGGACTAGGGCGTCATGAGCAGTTCTTC.

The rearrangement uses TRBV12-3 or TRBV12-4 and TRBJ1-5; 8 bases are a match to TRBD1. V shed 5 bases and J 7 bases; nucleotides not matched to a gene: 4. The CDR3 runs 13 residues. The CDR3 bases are TGTGCCAGCAGTACACAGGGGGAACAGCCCCAGCATTTT. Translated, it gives CASSTQGEQPQHF.